This T cell receptor beta chain was captured in a study of identical twins. Study-wide results and caveats: Beta out-of-frame sequences displayed a weaker excess of sharing between twins. Alpha sequences out of frame and shared by twins had excess low generation probability.

TCRdb reprocessed the 5' RACE reads via MiXCR and lists one record per CDR3 protein. Among 1.5 million to 2 million distinct CDR3 sequences listed, less than 40% were seen once. As concerns this clonotype: Its matching antigen is unknown.

All of the donors were Caucasians in good health. Sequencing was performed on cord blood. The sequence was collected from a newborn girl in good health.

For the CDR3, the DNA is TGCGCCAGCAGCTTCCGGACAGCTATGAACACTGAAGCTTTCTTT. Its protein product is CASSFRTAMNTEAFF. The chain has TRBV5-1 and TRBJ1-1, with D perhaps TRBD1 (6 bases). This CDR3 is built from 15 residues. Germline V gives CDR1 SGHRS, CDR2 YFSETQ. The V end was cut by 2 bases, the J end by 0 bases, with 11 bases between.